This TCR beta chain came from a study of T cell responses to AZD1222 COVID-19 vaccine. V lost 5 bases and J 5 bases, leaving 18 bases between the germline ends. CDR3 length: 15 residues. Germline assignment: CDR1 SGHAT and CDR2 FQNNGV. Libraries were prepared by immunoSEQ multiplex PCR; TCRdb keeps only in-frame clonotypes and omits some of them. This sample yields about 180,000 clones, of which nearly 95% are seen a single time; roughly 1.9% belongs to the top ten. Sequenced here: peripheral blood, sampled 28 days after the second AZD1222 dose. This TCR derives from an adult who received the AZD1222 COVID-19 vaccine. V usage is TRBV11-2 and J usage is TRBJ2-5, with D tentatively TRBD1 or TRBD2 (5 bases each). The CDR3 DNA follows: TGTGCCAGCAGCCCCGGGACCCCGAGGACGGAGACCCAGTACTTC. Protein product: CASSPGTPRTETQYF.